This entry concerns a single T cell receptor beta chain. Its antigen is unknown. Per germline, CDR1 MNHEY and CDR2 SVGAGI. Trimming pared 0 bases from V and 5 bases from J, leaving 8 bases between. CDR3 length: 14 amino acids. This entry is derived from a study of T cell responses to AZD1222 COVID-19 vaccine. Points from the study as a whole: Spike-specific TCR depth and breadth grew after two AZD1222 doses. Baseline seropositivity occurred in only a handful of AZD1222 recipients. It was only after the peak T cell response that any repertoires were sampled.

Method: immunoSEQ multiplex PCR; TCRdb's copy keeps in-frame clones and lacks some. The sample lists fewer than 100,000 clones, almost 90% occurring once. This specimen was peripheral blood, taken on day 0 of AZD1222 vaccination. This TCR derives from an adult in good health. The J gene is TRBJ1-5, the V gene TRBV6-5; tentatively, D is TRBD1 (5 bases). CDR3 residues: CASSYSGGDQPQHF. CDR3 nucleotides: TGTGCCAGCAGTTACTCTGGGGGGGATCAGCCCCAGCATTTT.